These T cell receptor beta chains were read from a single sample in a study of blood T cells in healthy people across ages. In TCRdb, the 5' RACE reads were re-called with MiXCR into one record per CDR3 protein. The data hold 1.4 million to 1.5 million distinct CDR3 sequences, with about 40% observed a single time. Sequences were obtained from blood. The receptors originated from a woman between 18 and 29 years old in good health. Each CDR3 is given with its conserved first and last residue. The order of the fields is clone size, J gene, D gene, V gene, CDR3 DNA, CDR3 protein. D genes are given only for firm matches. Only some rows state a clone size, as once, few, many or a class for expanded clones.

>few|TRBJ1-2|NA|TRBV7-9
TGTGCCAGCAGCCGTACACCCAACTATGGCTACACCTTC
CASSRTPNYGYTF
>NA|TRBJ2-7|NA|TRBV11-2
TGTGCCAGCACCCCCGGCCTCTCCGAGCAGTACTTC
CASTPGLSEQYF
>NA|TRBJ2-5|NA|TRBV2
TGTGCCAGCAGTGACTATAACCAAGAGACCCGGTACTTC
CASSDYNQETRYF
>NA|TRBJ2-4|TRBD2|TRBV11-2
TGTGCCAGCAGCTTAGAAGGTGCGGGAGGCCAGCAAAACATTCAGTACTTC
CASSLEGAGGQQNIQYF
>NA|TRBJ2-7|TRBD2|TRBV12-3/TRBV12-4
TGTGCCAGCACCTCAGCGGGGGCCACCTACAATGAGCGGTACTTC
CASTSAGATYNERYF
>NA|TRBJ2-5|TRBD2|TRBV11-2
TGTGCCAGCAGCTTAGTAATGAGCGGGGGGCTTCAAGAGACCCAGTACTTC
CASSLVMSGGLQETQYF
>NA|TRBJ2-1|NA|TRBV5-1
TGCGCCAGCAGCTCGACCGTCGGACGGATAAACAATGAGCAGTTCTTC
CASSSTVGRINNEQFF
>NA|TRBJ2-7|NA|TRBV5-1
TGCGCCAGCAGCTTGGCCCCGGGGCTAGTGGGAATCGTGCAGTACTTC
CASSLAPGLVGIVQYF
>few|TRBJ2-1|TRBD1|TRBV7-9
TGTGCCAGCAGACGGGACAGCCTGGGTCGGTCAAATGAGCAGTTCTTC
CASRRDSLGRSNEQFF
>NA|TRBJ2-5|TRBD1|TRBV3-1
TGTGCCAGCAGCCCCACCGGGACAGGGGATTTTCAAGAGACCCAGTACTTC
CASSPTGTGDFQETQYF
>NA|TRBJ1-6|TRBD1|TRBV4-1
TGCGCCAGCAGCCCCCCAGGGGGAAGTAATTCACCCCTCCACTTT
CASSPPGGSNSPLHF
>few|TRBJ1-2|NA|TRBV7-3
TGTGCCAGCAGCTTAATCGGGGTCCTATATTCTTCTGACTACACCTTC
CASSLIGVLYSSDYTF
>NA|TRBJ1-4|NA|TRBV28
TGTGCCACCCTTTCCAGCCAGGGCAGCACAGCTAATGAAAAACTGTTTTTT
CATLSSQGSTANEKLFF
>few|TRBJ1-2|NA|TRBV28
TGTGCCAGCAGTTTCATTGGCCAGCTCTATGGCTACACCTTC
CASSFIGQLYGYTF
>NA|TRBJ2-3|NA|TRBV7-9
TGTGCCAGTAGGGCGGGCTCGCGCACAGTTACGCAGTATTTT
CASRAGSRTVTQYF
>few|TRBJ2-3|TRBD2|TRBV29-1
TGCAGCGTTGGGGGACTAGCGGTAGATACGCAGTATTTT
CSVGGLAVDTQYF
>few|TRBJ2-1|NA|TRBV11-1
TGTGCCAGCAGCTCCCGCTACGGGGTCAATGAGCAGTTCTTC
CASSSRYGVNEQFF
>NA|TRBJ2-5|NA|TRBV7-9
TGTGCCAGCAGCCAGGAATTACAAGAGACCCAGTACTTC
CASSQELQETQYF
>NA|TRBJ2-2|NA|TRBV20-1
TGCAGTGCTAGAGTCGAAGGGAACACCGGGGAGCTGTTTTTT
CSARVEGNTGELFF
>NA|TRBJ2-2|TRBD1|TRBV2
TGTGCCGGCGGGACAGGGGGGAGCGGGGAGCTGTTTTTT
CAGGTGGSGELFF
>NA|TRBJ2-7|NA|TRBV9
TGTGCCAGCAGCGCTACACTCACTACCGACTACGAGCAGTACTTC
CASSATLTTDYEQYF
>NA|TRBJ2-2|NA|TRBV12-3/TRBV12-4
TGTGCCAGCAGAGAAGGGGGAGCTGGGAGCACCGGGGAGCTGTTTTTT
CASREGGAGSTGELFF
>few|TRBJ1-2|TRBD1|TRBV13
TGTGCCAGCAGCCTCGGACAGGGGGGAGTTAATGGCTACACCTTC
CASSLGQGGVNGYTF
>few|TRBJ1-2|NA|TRBV28
TGTGCCACCTTGTACTATGGTGGCTACACCTTC
CATLYYGGYTF
>NA|TRBJ1-5|NA|TRBV28
TGTGCCACCAAGCAGGGCCTCAATCAGCCCCGGCATTTT
CATKQGLNQPRHF
>NA|TRBJ2-4|NA|TRBV3-1
TGTGCCAGCAGCCAAGATCCGGGACCCGCCAAAAACATTCAGTACTTC
CASSQDPGPAKNIQYF
>NA|TRBJ2-2|NA|TRBV5-1
TGCGCCAGCAGCCAGAACGGGAACACCGGGGAGCTGTTTTTT
CASSQNGNTGELFF
>few|TRBJ2-5|TRBD2|TRBV20-1
TGCAGTGCTGGGACTAACCAAGAGACCCAGTACTTC
CSAGTNQETQYF
>NA|TRBJ2-1|TRBD2|TRBV5-1
TGCGCCAGCAGTCGGGCTAGCGGATCGGGTGAGCAGTTCTTC
CASSRASGSGEQFF
>NA|TRBJ1-2|NA|TRBV5-1
TGCGCCAGCAGCTTGGATGTCTCGGCAGGGTATGGCTACACCTTC
CASSLDVSAGYGYTF
>NA|TRBJ2-1|NA|TRBV30
TGTGCCTACGGACGAGAGACCCAGTTCTTC
CAYGRETQFF
>NA|TRBJ2-1|NA|TRBV3-1
TGTGCCAGCAGCCGAGCATGGGCGACCGAAGAGACCCAGTTCTTC
CASSRAWATEETQFF
>few|TRBJ1-4|NA|TRBV7-6
TGTGCCAGCAGCTTAGTTCTCGGTGAAAAACTGTTTTTT
CASSLVLGEKLFF
>few|TRBJ1-1|NA|TRBV20-1
TGCAGTGCTAGAGTTACTGAAGCTTTCTTT
CSARVTEAFF
>NA|TRBJ1-6|NA|TRBV18
TGTGCCAGCCCGCCGGACAGCCTTAATTCACCCCTCCACTTT
CASPPDSLNSPLHF
>NA|TRBJ2-2|TRBD2|TRBV12-3/TRBV12-4
TGTGCCAGCAGAAAGCGGGGGGGGGACACCGGGGAGCTGTTTTTT
CASRKRGGDTGELFF
>once|TRBJ2-1|NA|TRBV10-3
TGTGCCATCACGGCCCAGGTGGGCTACAATGAGCAGTTCTTC
CAITAQVGYNEQFF
>NA|TRBJ1-1|NA|TRBV2
TGTGCCAGCAGTTTTGGGGGAGGGCTGAACACTGAAGCTTTCTTT
CASSFGGGLNTEAFF
>NA|TRBJ2-7|TRBD2|TRBV27
TGTGCCAGCAGTCGCGTGGGAGCGGGAGGACAGTACGAGCAGTACTTC
CASSRVGAGGQYEQYF
>few|TRBJ2-5|TRBD2|TRBV20-1
TGCAGTGCTAGTACCCTAGCGGGGGAAGAGACCCAGTACTTC
CSASTLAGEETQYF
>NA|TRBJ2-4|NA|TRBV20-1
TGCAGTGCCAGGGGTTCAACGCCCAAAAAATCGCTTTCGCAGTACTTC
CSARGSTPKKSLSQYF
>NA|TRBJ2-5|NA|TRBV7-9
TGTGCCAGCCGCACGGGGCCCCGGGACGAGGTGCAAGAGACCCAGTACTTC
CASRTGPRDEVQETQYF
>NA|TRBJ2-1|NA|TRBV28
TGTGCCAGCAGTCCATCGGACAGGGACTACCCCGAGCAGTTCTTC
CASSPSDRDYPEQFF
>once|TRBJ2-7|TRBD1|TRBV20-1
TGCAGTGCTAGAGCTGAAGAGACAGGGTACAATGAGCAGTACTTC
CSARAEETGYNEQYF
>NA|TRBJ2-7|TRBD2|TRBV5-1
TGCACCAGCAGCTTGGTACTAGCGGGAGAGGACGAGCAGTACTTC
CTSSLVLAGEDEQYF
>NA|TRBJ1-6|NA|TRBV3-1
TGTGCCAGCAGCCACCTACGGAATTCACCCCTCCACTTT
CASSHLRNSPLHF
>NA|TRBJ2-7|TRBD1|TRBV20-1
TGCAGTGCTAGAACCCTCGACAGGGATACCTACGAGCAGTACTTC
CSARTLDRDTYEQYF
>few|TRBJ2-7|NA|TRBV12-3/TRBV12-4
TGTGCCAGCAGTCTCTACTCTCTTACCTACGAGCAGTACTTC
CASSLYSLTYEQYF
>NA|TRBJ1-2|TRBD1|TRBV9
TGTGCCAGCAGCGGACAGGACAGGGGCGGCAACTATGGCTACACCTTC
CASSGQDRGGNYGYTF
>NA|TRBJ2-7|NA|TRBV6-1
TGTGCCAGCAGTGCGGCCAGGGAGTCCTACGAGCAGTACTTC
CASSAARESYEQYF